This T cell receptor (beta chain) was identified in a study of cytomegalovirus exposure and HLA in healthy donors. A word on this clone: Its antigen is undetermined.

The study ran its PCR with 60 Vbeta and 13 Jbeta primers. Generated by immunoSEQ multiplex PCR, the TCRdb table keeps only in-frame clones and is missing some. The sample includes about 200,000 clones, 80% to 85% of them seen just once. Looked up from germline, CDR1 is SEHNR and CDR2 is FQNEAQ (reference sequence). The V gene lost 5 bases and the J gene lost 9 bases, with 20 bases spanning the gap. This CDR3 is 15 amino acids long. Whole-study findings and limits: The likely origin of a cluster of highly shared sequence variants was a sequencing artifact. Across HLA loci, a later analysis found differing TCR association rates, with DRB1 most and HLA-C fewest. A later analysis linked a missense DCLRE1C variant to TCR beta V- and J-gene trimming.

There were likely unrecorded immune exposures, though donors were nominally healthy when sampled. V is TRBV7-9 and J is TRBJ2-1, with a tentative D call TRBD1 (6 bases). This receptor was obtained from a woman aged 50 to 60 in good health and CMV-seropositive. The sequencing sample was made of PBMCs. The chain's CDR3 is CASSPRPRGSTEQFF. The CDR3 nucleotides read TGTGCCAGCAGCCCACGGCCCAGGGGTAGTACTGAGCAGTTCTTC.